The source of this T cell receptor (beta chain) is a study of blood T cell repertoires in COVID-19. The length of the CDR3 is 16 residues. Per the germline V gene, CDR1 is SGHDT and CDR2 is YYEEEE. J lost 7 bases, V lost 0 bases, and 10 bases had no gene match. Sequenced by immunoSEQ multiplex PCR; TCRdb stores in-frame clones only, minus some. The sample lists 200,000 to 250,000 clones; 75% to 90% were seen once. The TCR originated in a man aged 35 to 55 who had recovered from COVID-19. This chain joins TRBV5-6 and TRBJ2-1, with TRBD1 matching 7 bases. Source material: PBMCs or T cells enriched from blood (not recorded which). DNA for the CDR3: TGTGCCAGCAGCTTGGTTTCCAGGGGGATTTCGAATGAGCAGTTCTTC. It translates to CASSLVSRGISNEQFF.